A selection of T cell receptor beta chains follows, all from one sample in a study of blood T cell repertoires in COVID-19. Data came from immunoSEQ multiplex PCR; TCRdb stores just in-frame clones and leaves some out. The profile shows tens of thousands of clones, roughly 79% of them singletons. The material sequenced was peripheral blood. These receptors originate from a woman older than 75 with COVID-19, enrolled during active disease. CDR3s include the opening cysteine and the closing phenylalanine or tryptophan. A D gene is named only where the DNA matches it firmly. Size is omitted from some rows. Given values are once, few, many or a class for expanded clones.

D gene,V gene,J gene,clone size,CDR3 DNA,CDR3 protein
TRBD1,TRBV6-1,TRBJ1-2,.,TGTGCCAGCAGTGACGGGACAGGGCTCTATGGCTACACCTTC,CASSDGTGLYGYTF
TRBD2,TRBV19,TRBJ2-1,.,TGTGCCAGTAGTATAGAACTAGCGGGAGTAAGGGATGAGCAGTTCTTC,CASSIELAGVRDEQFF
TRBD2,TRBV25-1,TRBJ2-7,.,TGTGCCAGCGTGGCCGGGAGGCCCCCCTACGAGCAGTACTTC,CASVAGRPPYEQYF
TRBD1,TRBV28,TRBJ1-1,.,TGTGCCAGCAGTCCGACAGGGCCCGGGAACACTGAAGCTTTCTTT,CASSPTGPGNTEAFF
TRBD2,TRBV13,TRBJ2-3,once,TGTGCCAGCAGCTCAACTAGCGGGAGGTTCAGGGGGGGAGATACGCAGTATTTT,CASSSTSGRFRGGDTQYF
TRBD1,TRBV29-1,TRBJ2-4,.,TGCAGCGTTGAAGCTTCGAACAGGGGGCTGAGAGGCATTCAGTACTTC,CSVEASNRGLRGIQYF
TRBD1,TRBV11-3,TRBJ2-6,.,TGTGCCAGCAGCAAGGGGGCAGGGGCCAACGTCCTGACTTTC,CASSKGAGANVLTF
TRBD1,TRBV12-3/TRBV12-4,TRBJ1-2,.,TGTGCCAGCAGTCCGGGGACAGGGAACACCTTC,CASSPGTGNTF
TRBD1,TRBV18,TRBJ2-7,.,TGTGCCAGCTCACCCCGGACAGGGGAGGTCTCCTACGAGCAGTACTTC,CASSPRTGEVSYEQYF
TRBD1,TRBV5-1,TRBJ2-2,medium-sized,TGCGCCAGCAGCTTGACAGGGGCGGCCGGGGAGCTGTTTTTT,CASSLTGAAGELFF
.,TRBV4-2,TRBJ1-1,.,TGTGCCAGCAGCCAAGGACAGTTTAACACTGAAGCTTTCTTT,CASSQGQFNTEAFF
.,TRBV28,TRBJ1-5,.,TGTGCCAGCAGTTTTCGGGACAATCAGCCCCAGCATTTT,CASSFRDNQPQHF
.,TRBV3-1/TRBV3-2,TRBJ2-7,few,TGTGCCAGCAGCCAAGATGAGGGATGGTCGACCTACGAGCAGTACTTC,CASSQDEGWSTYEQYF
TRBD2,TRBV3-1/TRBV3-2,TRBJ2-1,.,TGTGCCAGCAGCCGAGCTGCTGGGGGGGGGTACAATGAGCAGTTCTTC,CASSRAAGGGYNEQFF
.,TRBV7-9,TRBJ2-7,.,TGTGCCAGCAGCCTAGGGACATTCGCTTCCTCCTACGAGCAGTACTTC,CASSLGTFASSYEQYF
.,TRBV25-1,TRBJ1-1,few,TGTGCCAGCAGTCCGTTCGGGTACACTGAAGCTTTCTTT,CASSPFGYTEAFF
TRBD2,TRBV4-2,TRBJ2-7,.,TGTGCCAGCAGCCAACTAACTAGCGGGGCCTACGAGCAGTACTTC,CASSQLTSGAYEQYF
.,TRBV19,TRBJ2-1,.,TGTGCCAGTAGCCCGGGTGGCTATGAGCAGTTCTTC,CASSPGGYEQFF
TRBD2,TRBV5-6,TRBJ2-5,once,TGTGCCAGCAGCTTGTTCCCGCGGGAGGGAGAGACCCAGTACTTC,CASSLFPREGETQYF
TRBD2,TRBV7-2,TRBJ2-2,.,TGTGCCAGCAGTCCTAGCGGGAACACGAACACCGGGGAGCTGTTTTTT,CASSPSGNTNTGELFF
.,TRBV7-8,TRBJ2-1,.,TGTGCCAGCAGCTTAGTCCGGAATGAGCAGTTCTTC,CASSLVRNEQFF
.,TRBV27,TRBJ1-3,once,TGTGCCGGCAGTTCAAGGGGAAACTCTGGAAACACCATATATTTT,CAGSSRGNSGNTIYF
TRBD2,TRBV7-9,TRBJ2-7,once,TGTGCCAGCAGCTTAGCGCGGGAGGGCTACGAGCAGTACTTC,CASSLAREGYEQYF
TRBD2,TRBV19,TRBJ2-3,.,TGTGCCAGTACTCCTCTTCCCCCGGGACTAGCGGGAGGTAACACAGATACGCAGTATTTT,CASTPLPPGLAGGNTDTQYF
.,TRBV4-2,TRBJ2-7,.,TGTGCCAGCAGCCAAGTACCCAGGGACGAGCAGTACTTC,CASSQVPRDEQYF
TRBD2,TRBV24-1,TRBJ2-1,few,TGTGCCACCAGTGCTACTAGCGGGAACCATGAGCAGTTCTTC,CATSATSGNHEQFF
TRBD1,TRBV2,TRBJ2-1,.,TGTGCCAGCTACGCCGGGACAGATTACAATGAGCAGTTCTTC,CASYAGTDYNEQFF
.,TRBV28,TRBJ1-3,.,TGTGCCAGCAGTTTCCAACATGACTTGAGAAACACCATATATTTT,CASSFQHDLRNTIYF
TRBD2,TRBV7-2,TRBJ2-1,.,TGTGCTAAGGGGGCTAGCGGGAGCCTGGGTGAGCAGTTCTTC,CAKGASGSLGEQFF
.,TRBV9,TRBJ1-1,few,TGTGCCAGCAGCGCCCAGGTCGGCACTGAAGCTTTCTTT,CASSAQVGTEAFF